This T cell receptor (beta chain) was captured by sequencing in a study of OX40 agonist ivuxolimab in advanced cancers. In the study overall: Clinicians treated patients with ivuxolimab, an agonistic anti-OX40 (CD134) antibody. Ivuxolimab doses were 0.01, 0.1, 0.3, 1.5, 3 or 10 mg/kg every 2 weeks.

This clone appeared a few times. Produced via immunoSEQ multiplex PCR; TCRdb's table is partial and in-frame only. The table includes about 50,000 clones, approximately 80% detected once. The CDR3 contains 16 residues. The ends were cut back, 4 bases at V and 0 bases at J, with 14 bases in the middle. Looked up from germline, CDR1 is SGHVS and CDR2 is FQNEAQ. The sequence came from an adult with an advanced solid tumor such as melanoma, head and neck, liver or kidney cancer. The sample here was CD4+ or CD8+ T cells sorted from blood, taken in a trial of the OX40 agonist ivuxolimab. The V call is TRBV7-8, the J call TRBJ2-3, with a weak D call TRBD2 (5 bases). In nucleotides, the CDR3 is TGTGCCAGCAGCTACGGCCCGGGGTCTAGCACAGATACGCAGTATTTT. Protein: CASSYGPGSSTDTQYF.